The source of this TCR beta chain is a study of OX40 agonist ivuxolimab in advanced cancers. Data came from immunoSEQ multiplex PCR; TCRdb stores just in-frame clones and leaves some out. The profile shows roughly 19,000 clones, approximately 70% of them singletons. About this clone: Its antigen remains unknown.

Germline CDR1 and CDR2: SGHNT and YENEEA. V was cut by 3 bases and J by 4 bases, with 13 bases left in between. The CDR3 has 14 amino acids. Study-wide results and caveats: Partial responders at 0.1-3.0 mg/kg showed near-lowest clonal expansion.

This clonotype was sampled from an adult with an advanced solid tumor such as melanoma, head and neck, liver or kidney cancer. The chain joins TRBV11-3 to TRBJ2-7; D is perhaps TRBD1 (5 bases). Sequenced material: CD4+ or CD8+ T cells sorted from blood, taken in a trial of the OX40 agonist ivuxolimab. The CDR3 loop reads CASSLTDSSYEQYF. The CDR3, as DNA: TGTGCCAGCAGCTTGACAGACTCCTCATACGAGCAGTACTTC.